The clone carrying this T cell receptor (beta chain) has more than one count but fewer than ten. It was during active infection that Seattle patients were enrolled and then longitudinally followed. Profiled with immunoSEQ multiplex PCR; TCRdb holds only in-frame clones, not every one. Among approximately 290,000 clones, about 86% were seen once, and the ten largest hold 15% to 17%. This sample is part of a study of blood T cell repertoires in COVID-19. On the study more broadly: The origin of the acute and convalescent COVID-19 samples was the United States, Italy and Spain.

This clonotype was sampled from a person between 65 and 79 years old with COVID-19, enrolled during active disease. Material for sequencing was peripheral blood.

CDR3 nucleotide sequence: TGCGCCAGCAGCGAAAAGGCGAGACCCGGGAGGTCCGGGGAGCTGTTTTTT. As protein: CASSEKARPGRSGELFF. The V call is TRBV4-3, the J call TRBJ2-2; TRBD2 matches at 7 bases. The V gene's germline CDR1 is LGHNA and CDR2 YSLEER. The CDR3 spans 17 residues. J was trimmed by 6 bases and V by 5 bases; bases with no gene match: 15.